Listed here is a single T cell receptor (beta chain). In the PCR, 60 Vbeta and 13 Jbeta primers were used. Some clones are missing from TCRdb's copy, which holds only in-frame ones; the method was immunoSEQ multiplex PCR. The sample records about 160,000 clones, roughly 80% being singletons. This entry is derived from a study of cytomegalovirus exposure and HLA in healthy donors. The CDR3 is made up of 14 amino acids. Germline loops: CDR1 MDHEN, CDR2 SYDVKM. The germline V and J ends were trimmed by 3 bases and 1 base, with 9 bases remaining between them. The chain employs TRBV28 and TRBJ2-5; D remains unclear. The sequenced sample consisted of PBMCs. The clonotype comes from a man younger than 35 in good health and CMV-seropositive. Here the CDR3 reads CASSLVDIQETQYF. CDR3 nucleotide sequence: TGTGCCAGCAGTTTGGTCGACATCCAAGAGACCCAGTACTTC.